The clone carrying this T cell receptor beta chain was counted ten times or more. The antigen is not known. Compared with germline, one end of the junction differs, possibly owing to a read error. The data are from a study of identical twins. Study results and caveats: Beta clonotypes that were abundant in cord blood contained fewer insertions, a pattern absent from memory repertoires. Within twin pairs, the out-of-frame alpha sequences they shared showed excess low generation probability.

Germline V lookup: CDR1 SGHTA, CDR2 FQGNSA. The CDR3 contains 14 residues. TCRdb recomputed calls from the 5' RACE reads with MiXCR, one row per CDR3 protein. There are under 500,000 distinct CDR3 sequences in the sample; approximately 15% occur only once, and more than 0.8% lies in the top ten. The same specimen was also included in a second study, on yellow fever vaccine responses in identical twins.

The receptor was derived from a young woman in good health. Sequencing input: CD4+ T cells sorted from blood. V gene TRBV7-2 combines with J gene TRBJ2-7; 8 positions match TRBD2. The CDR3 here is CASSLGSGGYEQYF. CDR3 DNA: TGCGCCAGCAGCTTGGGGAGCGGGGGCTACGAGCAGTACTTC. Complete variable domain (other parts from reference TRBV7-2 and TRBJ2-7): GAGVSQSPSNKVTEKGKDVELRCDPISGHTALYWYRQSLGQGLEFLIYFQGNSAPDKSGLPSDRFSAERTGGSVSTLTIQRTQQEDSAVYLCASSLGSGGYEQYFGPGTRLTVT.